Reported below is one T cell receptor beta chain. Its antigen remains unknown. The sample originates from a study of blood T cells in healthy people across ages. Notes on the study in general: Naive CD4+ cells and diversity were both higher in long-lived donors than in aged donors.

It was with a sample-barcoded 5' primer and a J-beta primer mix that a second PCR of roughly 7 to 12 cycles was run. One entry per CDR3 protein results from TCRdb running MiXCR on the 5' RACE reads. This repertoire shows around 800,000 distinct CDR3 sequences, approximately 24% found once; its top ten account for 2.5% to 3.5%. The sample, about 10 milliliters of peripheral blood, was drawn from each donor. The V end was cut by 0 bases, the J end by 6 bases, with 15 bases between. This CDR3 is 16 amino acids long. The germline gives CDR1 MGHRA, CDR2 YSYEKL. These records were also assigned to another study, of T cells of mothers and their children. That report adds: Among related mother-child pairs, overlap was slightly higher than in unrelated pairs, though not significantly.

The sample comprised blood. The chain employs TRBV4-1 and TRBJ2-1; D is uncertain. This receptor was identified in a boy aged 10-17 years in good health. CDR3 sequence reads: CASSQDVDRGSNEQFF. CDR3 in DNA: TGCGCCAGCAGCCAAGATGTCGATAGAGGTTCCAATGAGCAGTTCTTC.